The T cell receptor beta chain described here comes from a study of blood T cells in healthy people across ages (dated by TCRdb to between 2015 and 2016). For context, the study as a whole: In model experiments, roughly one uniquely barcoded TCR beta cDNA molecule per two T cells was captured by template switching. To track age-related changes in TCR beta repertoire diversity, the study relied on deep sequencing normalized with unique cDNA molecular identifiers. The donors were split into four age groups: young (average around 15 years), middle-aged (roughly 42), aged (62) and long-lived (over 80). To avoid experimental bias, donors of different ages were randomly spread across the sequencing lanes. Using the same blood draw, the study looked at two additional independent replicas of 1 million unique cDNA reads for two donors, one aged 18 to 29 and the other aged 80 or older. The paper's findings and limits, for the study overall: Bulk unsorted PBMC profiling prevented conclusive comparison of naive and antigen-experienced compartments. Because the CMV infection status of the donors was unknown, age-related changes in expanded clonotypes may potentially have been confounded. The long-lived group showed more naive CD4+ T cells, fewer expanded clones and increased TCR diversity than the aged group, suggesting age selection. As age increased, observed TCR beta diversity per million T cells dropped in a roughly linear way, and a significant reduction was already evident by age about 40. Observed TCR beta diversity correlated strongly with the percentage of naive T cells measured by flow cytometry. Estimates of total diversity from one million sequenced T cells were regarded as lower bounds and underestimates.

In its sample, this clonotype was seen once. Its antigen remains undetermined. Qualities for individual bases were not recorded, and no much larger clone is one base off. V ends up 4 bases short and J 0 bases short, with an unmatched junction base count of 3. CDR3 length: 15 amino acids, cysteine to phenylalanine. Solely the CDR3 DNA is kept, with 45 bases framed from the first base. Sequences SGHRS (CDR1) and YFSETQ (CDR2) are obtained from the germline V gene. Library method: 5' RACE. Sequencing was carried out with an Illumina HiSeq 2500. A second PCR of about 6 to 12 cycles was run with a J-beta primer mix and a sample-barcoded 5' primer. Each TCR beta cDNA molecule received a unique molecular identifier from a template-switch 5' adaptor carrying 12 random nucleotides. Each sample yielded at least 2.5 million CDR3-containing paired-end reads. The Mint cDNA synthesis kit, primed by a TRBC-specific oligonucleotide, was used to synthesize first-strand cDNA from all RNA. Following uracil-DNA glycosylase treatment, a first 18-cycle PCR with universal primers M1SS and BC2_uni_R was performed on all cDNA. In the original analysis: For normalization, 1 million high-quality reads, each with a distinct molecular identifier, were randomly selected from each sample. Reads with shared molecular identifiers were discarded instead of being binned into consensus sequences. MiTCR, with a Q25 quality threshold and the strictest error-elimination algorithm, was used for CDR3 identification, clonotype clustering and error correction. A nonparametric unseen species model with Euler transformation was used to estimate a lower bound on total TCR beta diversity. The public reads were quality trimmed at Q25 with fastp and then assembled into clones with MiXCR by TCRdb, keeping productive beta chains. Rows are combined by CDR3 protein, so each entry shows the most common genes and DNA. The V and J calls, along with clone size, are taken from TCRdb and not from the paper's own processing. Within this sample are some 900,000 distinct CDR3 sequences, with about 48% of them counted one time only. Around 15% of the sample lies in the top ten.

The roughly 39 donors, aged 6 to 90 years, were systemically healthy Caucasian individuals from Russia. Around 10 milliliters of peripheral blood were collected from each donor into EDTA-treated Vacutainer tubes. Ficoll-Paque density-gradient centrifugation was used to isolate PBMCs, with at least 7 million obtained per sample. Trizol reagent was used to extract total RNA from PBMCs, with at least 5.5 micrograms per sample. For every donor, an aliquot of PBMCs went through flow cytometry to measure the percentages of naive CD45RAhigh/CD27high T cells. Material: blood. This sequence uses TRBV5-1 and TRBJ1-1; TRBD1 lines up with 10 middle nucleotides. The receptor's source is a young man in good health. The DNA sequence is given as TGCGCCAGCAGCAAAGGGACAGGGGTGAACACTGAAGCTTTCTTT. It is translated as CASSKGTGVNTEAFF.